Ten or more counts support the clone carrying this T cell receptor (beta chain). Its antigen is not identified. The CDR3 is 16 amino acids. V dropped 2 bases and J dropped 7 bases, with 16 bases sitting between them. Germline CDR1 and CDR2: SGHDT and YYEEEE. This sample was taken from a study of CD8+CD57+ T cells in acquired aplastic anemia. Study at large: The mean DNA yield obtained from sorted CD4+ and CD8+ cells came to roughly 3.4 ug.

Overall study findings and caveats: Significant differences in CD8+ Simpson's diversity were not observed between patients and controls. Patients and controls shared roughly 28 CD8+ CDR3 sequences, which appeared highly expressed in patients and within their immunodominant clones.

Profiling of TCR beta VDJ combinations and CDR3 sequences used genomic DNA as template. Each CDR3 protein gets one entry after TCRdb re-called the reads with MiXCR. The data hold about half a million distinct CDR3 sequences, with around 30% observed a single time. Previously, flow cytometry had revealed CD8+CD57+ cell expansion in the patients chosen for sequencing. The cohort consisted entirely of patients having severe acquired aplastic anemia. The sequence derives from a human donor with aplastic anemia. Sequences were obtained from sorted CD4+, CD8+, or CD8+CD57+ T cells (not recorded which) from PBMCs. The gene calls are TRBV5-6 and TRBJ1-6; no firm D call. For the CDR3, the DNA is TGTGCCAGCAGCTTAAATGAGGGTCCCATCAATTCACCCCTCCACTTT. Amino acid sequence: CASSLNEGPINSPLHF. Using reference TRBV5-6 and TRBJ1-6 for the parts outside the CDR3, the full variable domain is DAGVTQSPTHLIKTRGQQVTLRCSPKSGHDTVSWYQQALGQGPQFIFQYYEEEERQRGNFPDRFSGHQFPNYSSELNVNALLLGDSALYLCASSLNEGPINSPLHFGNGTRLTVT.